Shown below are 2 T cell receptor beta chains from a single sample sequenced in a study of glioma-infiltrating T cells after dendritic cell vaccination. Assay: immunoSEQ multiplex PCR; the TCRdb copy retains only in-frame clones and omits some. Seen here are over 90,000 clones, roughly 81% observed once, and the top ten hold about an eighth. Material: blood, obtained before dendritic cell vaccination. The source of these receptors is a human donor with glioblastoma.

The chain has TRBV7-6 and TRBJ1-2; TRBD1 is a possible D gene (6 bases). This CDR3 spans 16 amino acids. The germline V gene has CDR1 SGHVS and CDR2 FNYEAQ. With 5 bases removed from V and 4 bases from J, the gap between germline ends came to 20 bases. The CDR3: CASSPGQSPLPYGYTF. The CDR3 bases are TGTGCCAGCAGCCCTGGACAGTCCCCACTTCCCTATGGCTACACCTTC.

The chain has TRBV19 and TRBJ1-2; TRBD1 matches 8 bases. V dropped 11 bases and J dropped 6; count of bases not matched to a gene: 11. The CDR3 sequence is 13 residues long. Germline CDR1 is LNHDA and CDR2 is SQIVND (reference sequence). The CDR3 reads CALKRQGKDGYTF. The CDR3 DNA is TGTGCCTTAAAGCGACAGGGGAAGGATGGCTACACCTTC.